The 15 T cell receptor beta chains below come from one sample, sequenced in a study of T cell responses to AZD1222 COVID-19 vaccine. Only in-frame clones appear in the TCRdb table, and some are missing; sequencing was by immunoSEQ multiplex PCR. The sample includes roughly 150,000 clones, roughly 87% of them seen just once. Sequencing was performed on peripheral blood, taken 28 days after the second AZD1222 dose. These receptors all stem from an adult who received the AZD1222 COVID-19 vaccine.

The rearrangement uses TRBV4-1 and TRBJ1-5, with a tentative D call TRBD1 (5 bases). This CDR3 contains 17 residues. Trimming took 0 bases from V and 0 from J, leaving 12 bases between them. Per the germline V gene, CDR1 is MGHRA and CDR2 is YSYEKL. The CDR3 region is CASSQEATVISNQPQHF. Here the CDR3 DNA reads TGCGCCAGCAGCCAAGAAGCGACAGTAATTAGCAATCAGCCCCAGCATTTT.

The V call is TRBV6-5, the J call TRBJ2-7; 7 bases fit TRBD1. This CDR3 has 14 residues. Per the germline V gene, CDR1 is MNHEY and CDR2 is SVGAGI. Trimming at V came to 0 bases and at J to 5 bases, leaving 4 bases not matched to a gene. The chain's CDR3 is CASSYSTGSNEQYF. CDR3 bases: TGTGCCAGCAGTTACTCGACAGGGTCGAACGAGCAGTACTTC.

The V gene is TRBV7-2, the J gene TRBJ1-5; no firm D call. V lost 5 bases and J lost 5, with 7 bases in between. This CDR3 has 12 amino acids. CDR1 is SGHTA, CDR2 FQGNSA, per germline. The CDR3 here is CASSVYDQPQHF. The CDR3 region has the DNA TGTGCCAGCAGCGTATACGATCAGCCCCAGCATTTT.

V gene TRBV28 combines with J gene TRBJ1-1; 8 nucleotides agree with TRBD1. The J segment lost 5 bases and the V segment lost 7 bases, leaving 9 bases of the junction unmatched. Germline V gives CDR1 MDHEN, CDR2 SYDVKM. The CDR3 consists of 14 residues. This chain's CDR3 is CASNPGGAGTEAFF. In nucleotides, the CDR3 is TGTGCCAGCAACCCAGGGGGCGCGGGGACTGAAGCTTTCTTT.

With respect to this clone: The same CDR3 also results from other DNA sequences found in this sample. The rearrangement links TRBV3-1 (or the pseudogene TRBV3-2) to TRBJ2-7; 8 bases agree with TRBD1. Trimming removed 5 bases from V and 6 bases from J; junction bases left unmatched: 0. Germline V gene data show CDR1 as LGHDT and CDR2 as YNNKEL (reference sequence). CDR3 length: 11 residues. The CDR3 is CASSTGGEQYF. The CDR3 coding sequence is TGTGCCAGCAGCACAGGGGGCGAGCAGTACTTC.

The chain employs TRBV11-2 and TRBJ1-2; D might be TRBD1 (6 bases). With 2 bases removed from V and 2 bases from J, the gap between germline ends came to 12 bases. Germline lookup yields CDR1 SGHAT and CDR2 FQNNGV. This CDR3 is built from 15 residues. The CDR3 nucleotides read TGTGCCAGCAGCTTAAGTGCAGGGGACAACTATGGCTACACCTTC. Its protein product is CASSLSAGDNYGYTF.

V is TRBV5-6 and J is TRBJ1-6, with 9 bases aligning to TRBD1. This CDR3 is 13 amino acids long. V lost 4 bases to trimming and J lost 9 bases; unmatched junction nucleotides: 2. Germline V lookup: CDR1 SGHDT, CDR2 YYEEEE. The CDR3 DNA reads TGTGCCAGCAGCAAGACAGGGGGTTCACCCCTCCACTTT. It yields the protein CASSKTGGSPLHF.

The rearrangement uses TRBV6-5 and TRBJ2-7, with 9 bases fitting TRBD1. Germline-derived CDR1 and CDR2 are MNHEY and SVGAGI. This CDR3 comprises 16 residues. V dropped 0 bases and J dropped 1; count of bases not matched to a gene: 4. The CDR3 loop is CASSYSGQGLSYEQYF. The CDR3, as DNA: TGTGCCAGCAGTTACTCAGGACAGGGGCTTTCCTACGAGCAGTACTTC.

This clone was seen a handful of times. The rearrangement joins TRBV7-2 to TRBJ2-3; D unclear. Between the trimmed V and J ends, which lost 6 bases and 0 bases, there was a span of 7 bases. Germline V gene lookup returns CDR1 SGHTA and CDR2 FQGNSA. The CDR3 loop spans 13 amino acids. CDR3 amino acids: CASSFSSTDTQYF. The DNA of the CDR3 is TGTGCCAGCAGTTTCTCTAGCACAGATACGCAGTATTTT.

V gene TRBV11-2 combines with J gene TRBJ2-2; 8 positions agree with TRBD2. V was pared by 1 base and J by 5 bases, with 3 bases of the junction left unmatched. Germline assignment: CDR1 SGHAT and CDR2 FQNNGV. The CDR3 runs to 15 residues. The CDR3 reads CASSLGAGVTGELFF. The DNA for the CDR3 is TGTGCCAGCAGCTTAGGAGCGGGAGTTACCGGGGAGCTGTTTTTT.

This rearrangement joins TRBV19 to TRBJ2-1; 14 nucleotides match TRBD2. Germline V gene sequence: CDR1 LNHDA, CDR2 SQIVND (reference sequence). With V trimmed by 3 bases and J by 5 bases, 12 bases remained unmatched. The CDR3 consists of 19 residues. Here the CDR3 reads CASSIPGLAGGVPHNEQFF. In DNA, the CDR3 is TGTGCCAGTAGTATTCCCGGACTAGCGGGAGGAGTCCCCCACAATGAGCAGTTCTTC.

The chain combines TRBV5-6 with TRBJ1-2; D may be TRBD1 (5 bases). Germline loops: CDR1 SGHDT, CDR2 YYEEEE. This CDR3 spans 14 amino acids. V lost 5 bases and J lost 3, with 14 bases in between. Written as DNA, the CDR3 is TGTGCCAGCAGTCTGTCGTGGGGCGACTATGGCTACACCTTC. As protein: CASSLSWGDYGYTF.

The gene calls are TRBV29-1 and TRBJ1-1; D unresolved. V dropped 4 bases and J dropped 4 bases, with 13 bases sitting between them. CDR1 SQVTM and CDR2 ANQGSEA come from the germline V gene. The CDR3 runs to 13 residues. CDR3 in DNA: TGCAGCGTTGTTGTTGGTTGGGGCACTGAAGCTTTCTTT. Protein: CSVVVGWGTEAFF. The full variable domain, in which reference TRBV29-1 and TRBJ1-1 provide the parts outside the CDR3, is SAVISQKPSRDICQRGTSLTIQCQVDSQVTMMFWYRQQPGQSLTLIATANQGSEATYESGFVIDKFPISRPNLTFSTLTVSNMSPEDSSIYLCSVVVGWGTEAFFGQGTRLTVV.

The chain combines TRBV14 with TRBJ1-2; D gene unclear. This CDR3 contains 14 residues. The germline V gene encodes CDR1 SGHDN and CDR2 FVKESK. V was cut by 4 bases and J by 0 bases, with 9 bases left in between. The CDR3 bases are TGTGCCAGCAGCCCTACATTAGCTAACTATGGCTACACCTTC. This gives the protein CASSPTLANYGYTF.

This clone appeared a single time. The chain couples TRBV19 to TRBJ1-4, with 7 bases fitting TRBD1. V was clipped by 6 bases and J by 8 bases; unmatched bases: 9. The CDR3 covers 14 residues. Germline values: CDR1 LNHDA, CDR2 SQIVND (reference sequence). CDR3 coding DNA: TGTGCCAGTAGCTACAGGGGCCCGGGCGAAAAACTGTTTTTT. This sequence encodes CASSYRGPGEKLFF.